This T cell receptor (beta chain) was obtained from a study of T-cell reconstitution after alpha-beta-depleted transplantation in children. Study outcomes and limitations: Reportedly, only several hundred clones from non-depleted graft cells drove alpha-beta T-cell counts at about two months. Counts and diversity of T cells one year after transplant came mostly from newly produced T cells.

Points on this clonotype: What it binds is not known.

During its preparation, the TCRbeta library received unique molecular identifiers. TCRdb processed the PCR reads anew with MiXCR; each CDR3 protein has one entry. Of more than 200,000 distinct CDR3 sequences listed, more than 20% are singletons. CDR1 and CDR2 from the germline V gene are MNHEY and SVGAGI. V lost 2 bases and J 2 bases, leaving 15 bases between the germline ends. There are 17 residues in the CDR3. V is TRBV6-5 and J is TRBJ2-2; D possibly corresponds to TRBD1 (6 bases). The source of this sequence is a female patient aged 2-9 years who had a stem cell transplant for congenital amegakaryocytic thrombocytopenia, so the T cells may come from the graft donor. Material: PBMCs, mostly from graft donor cells, obtained 360 days after TCRalphabeta/CD19-depleted stem cell transplant. CDR3 loop: CASSYKGAGANTGELFF. CDR3 nucleotides: TGTGCCAGCAGTTACAAAGGGGCAGGGGCAAACACCGGGGAGCTGTTTTTT.